The clone carrying this T cell receptor (beta chain) was detected only a few times. Its antigen remains unidentified. This CDR3 contains 11 residues. Trimming took 7 bases from V and 3 from J, leaving 9 bases between them. Germline V lookup: CDR1 DFQATT, CDR2 SNEGSKA (reference sequence). The study reverse transcribed the entire isolated RNA, so it sequenced expressed TCRB transcripts. Generated by immunoSEQ multiplex PCR, the TCRdb table keeps only in-frame clones and is missing some. The sample consists of under 150,000 clones, around 15% of them appearing once. The data belong to a study of beta chain features in type 1 diabetes. Study as a whole: The patient and healthy donor groups were comparable for age, gender and cell yields.

Stem cell-like memory, regulatory, central memory and naive CD4+ cells were sorted via CD45RO/CCR7/CD25/CD127/CD95/CD27. Overall study findings and caveats: Moderate yet significant TCRB CDR3 shortening was seen in Type 1 diabetes patients in all four CD4+ subsets.

Sequencing was performed on central memory CD4+ T cells from blood. V is TRBV20-1 and J is TRBJ2-5; D not certain. The TCR was taken from a man aged 18 to 30 with type 1 diabetes. CDR3 residues: CSVFAKETQYF. As DNA, the CDR3 is TGCAGTGTTTTTGCGAAAGAGACCCAGTACTTC.